This T cell receptor (beta chain) derives from a study of T cells in tuberculosis (dated 2018 in TCRdb). Describing the broader study: The study combined CD1B tetramers and high-throughput TCR immunosequencing to characterize T cells specific for the mycobacterial lipid antigen glucose monomycolate (GMM). A South African clinical cohort compared IGRA-negative adolescents, IGRA-positive adolescents with latent tuberculosis and adults with active tuberculosis, 10 to 11 per group. General conclusions and limits of the study: Active tuberculosis TCR-alpha repertoires showed smaller mean NN-distances to GMM-specific TCRs than IGRA-negative controls, suggesting clonal expansion of these TCRs. The smaller NN-distances in active tuberculosis patients were driven in part by shorter CDR3-alpha lengths, while the difference seen for TCR-beta was not statistically significant. Which clinical samples got chosen depended on the availability of cryopreserved specimens, and the active tuberculosis cases were adults, whereas the controls were adolescents. With the diverse GMM-specific repertoire as input, a classifier achieved 85% to 90% accuracy (AUROC about 0.9), whereas GEM motif frequencies as input gave around 70% accuracy.

At study entry, adolescents were screened for latent tuberculosis infection by tuberculin skin test and QuantiFERON-TB GOLD In-Tube IGRA. Immunosequencing of unsorted cryopreserved PBMC covered, on average, about 91,000 T cells per clinical donor. Eleven high schools in the Worcester region of the Western Cape, South Africa, served as enrollment sites for adolescents aged 12 to 18 years. Ten M. tuberculosis-infected and around 10 uninfected adolescents were selected with matching for age and sex. For the adolescents, PBMC were isolated by density centrifugation from freshly drawn heparinized blood and then cryopreserved. V has 7 bases trimmed and J has 1 base trimmed; junction bases matching no gene number 21. Sequences SNHLY (CDR1) and FYNNEI (CDR2) are obtained from the germline V gene. The CDR3 numbers 21 residues from cysteine through phenylalanine. Left in the record is the CDR3 DNA by itself, 63 bases read in frame from the first base.

TCR libraries were generated with the immunoSEQ multiplex PCR assay, using TCR-beta and/or TCR-alpha/delta assays for each sample. The amplified TCR libraries were sequenced using the Illumina high-throughput platform. As for the original processing: Clustering and dimensionality reduction relied on pairwise TCRdist distances among GMM-specific receptors from T cells that were either sorted ex vivo or expanded in vitro. Each clinical repertoire was assigned a mean NN-distance score, defined as the average TCRdist to the nearest 10% of tetramer-positive reference sequences. GEM TCR motif frequency was calculated as the fraction of unique TCRs that matched known GEM sequences in V/J usage and CDR3 length. Active tuberculosis was classified by linear discriminant analysis with leave-one-out cross-validation, implemented in scikit-learn. TCRdb limited this immuneACCESS table to in-frame rearrangements with V and J called. A share of clones is missing; checked studies link under half to unresolved V genes, and the rest is unexplained. Clone size and V and J calls were adopted from that table, with D and trimming inferred from the DNA. The sample table records 30,000 to 40,000 clones; around 97% of these occur just once. The ten largest clones represent roughly 6.2% of the sample.

As for this clone: Its antigen is not yet known. Per-base qualities were not stored, and no clone one base away is much larger.

Recombination joined TRBV2 with TRBJ2-1; 11 junctional bases match TRBD2. Sequenced material: PBMCs. This TCR came from a donor between 10 and 35 years old with latent tuberculosis or without tuberculosis infection. The CDR3 in this case is CASTMPPFSSGRHLSYNEQFF. The nucleotide sequence is TGTGCCAGCACCATGCCCCCATTCTCTAGCGGGAGGCACCTATCCTACAATGAGCAGTTCTTC.